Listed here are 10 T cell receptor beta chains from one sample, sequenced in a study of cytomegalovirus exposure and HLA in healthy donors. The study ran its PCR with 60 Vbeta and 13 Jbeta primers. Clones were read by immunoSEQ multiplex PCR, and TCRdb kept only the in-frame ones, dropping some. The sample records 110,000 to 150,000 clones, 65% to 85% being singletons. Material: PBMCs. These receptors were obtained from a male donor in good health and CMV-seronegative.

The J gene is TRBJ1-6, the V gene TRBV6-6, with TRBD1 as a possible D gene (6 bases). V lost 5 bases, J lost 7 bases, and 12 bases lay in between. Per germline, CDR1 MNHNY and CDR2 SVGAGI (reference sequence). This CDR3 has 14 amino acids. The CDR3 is CASSAGQINSPLHF. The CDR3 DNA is TGTGCCAGCAGTGCCGGACAGATAAATTCACCCCTCCACTTT.

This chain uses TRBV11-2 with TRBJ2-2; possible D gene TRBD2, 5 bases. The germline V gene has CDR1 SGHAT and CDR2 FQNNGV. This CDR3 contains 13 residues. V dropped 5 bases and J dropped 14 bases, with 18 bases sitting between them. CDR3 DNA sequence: TGTGCCAGCAGCCCACGGTCGCCGGGGATACTGTTTTTT. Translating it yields CASSPRSPGILFF.

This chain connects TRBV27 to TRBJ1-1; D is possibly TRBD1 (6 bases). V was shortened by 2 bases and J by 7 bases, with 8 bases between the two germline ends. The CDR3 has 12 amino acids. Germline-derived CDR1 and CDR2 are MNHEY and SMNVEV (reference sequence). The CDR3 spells CASSLKQGEAFF. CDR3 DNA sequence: TGTGCCAGCAGTTTAAAACAGGGTGAAGCTTTCTTT.

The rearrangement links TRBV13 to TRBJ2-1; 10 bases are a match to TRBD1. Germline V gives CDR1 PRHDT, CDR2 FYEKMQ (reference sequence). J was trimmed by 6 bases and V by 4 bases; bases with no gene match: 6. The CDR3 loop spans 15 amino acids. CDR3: CASSSGTGESNEQFF. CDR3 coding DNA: TGTGCCAGCAGCTCCGGGACAGGGGAATCCAATGAGCAGTTCTTC.

The chain's CDR3 is CASTWVAGLEETQYF. The DNA for the CDR3 is TGTGCCAGCACCTGGGTGGCGGGGTTGGAAGAGACCCAGTACTTC. The gene calls are TRBV7-2 and TRBJ2-5, with D possibly matching TRBD2 (6 bases). The CDR3 spans 15 residues. Trimming shortened V by 7 bases and J by 3 bases, and 18 bases separated the two germline ends. Germline values: CDR1 SGHTA, CDR2 FQGNSA.

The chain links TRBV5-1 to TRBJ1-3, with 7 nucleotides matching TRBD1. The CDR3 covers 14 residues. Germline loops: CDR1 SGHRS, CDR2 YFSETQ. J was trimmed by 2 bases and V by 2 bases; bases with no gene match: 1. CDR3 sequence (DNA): TGCGCCAGCAGCTTAGGGGGCGCTGGAAACACCATATATTTT. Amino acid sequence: CASSLGGAGNTIYF.

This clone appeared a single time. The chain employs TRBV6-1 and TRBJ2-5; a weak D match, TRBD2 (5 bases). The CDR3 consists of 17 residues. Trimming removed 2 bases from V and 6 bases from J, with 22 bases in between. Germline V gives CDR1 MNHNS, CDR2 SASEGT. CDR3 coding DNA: TGTGCCAGCAGTGAAATAAAGGCCGGGCGGGCCGTAAAGACCCAGTACTTC. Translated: CASSEIKAGRAVKTQYF.

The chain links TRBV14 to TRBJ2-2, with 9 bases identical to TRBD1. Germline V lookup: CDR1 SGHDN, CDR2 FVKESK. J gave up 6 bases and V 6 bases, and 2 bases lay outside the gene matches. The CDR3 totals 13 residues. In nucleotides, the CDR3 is TGTGCCAGCAGTCGACAGGGGGCCGGGGAGCTGTTTTTT. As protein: CASSRQGAGELFF.

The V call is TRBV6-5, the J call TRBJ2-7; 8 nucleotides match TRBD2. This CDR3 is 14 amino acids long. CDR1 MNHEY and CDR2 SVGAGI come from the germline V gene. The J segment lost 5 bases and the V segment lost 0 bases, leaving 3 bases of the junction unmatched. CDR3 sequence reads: CASSYSTSAHEQYF. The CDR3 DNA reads TGTGCCAGCAGTTACTCGACTAGCGCCCACGAGCAGTACTTC.

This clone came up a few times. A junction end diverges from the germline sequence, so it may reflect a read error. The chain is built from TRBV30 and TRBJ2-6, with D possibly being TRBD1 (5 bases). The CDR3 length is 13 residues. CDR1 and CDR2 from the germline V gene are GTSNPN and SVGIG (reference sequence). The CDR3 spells CAWRRAGANGLTF. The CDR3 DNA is TGTGCCTGGAGAAGGGCTGGGGCCAACGGCCTGACTTTC. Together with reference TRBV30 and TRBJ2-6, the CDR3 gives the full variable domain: SQTIHQWPATLVQPVGSPLSLECTVEGTSNPNLYWYRQAAGRGLQLLFYSVGIGQISSEVPQNLSASRPQDRQFILSSKKLLLSDSGFYLCAWRRAGANGLTFGAGSRLTVL.